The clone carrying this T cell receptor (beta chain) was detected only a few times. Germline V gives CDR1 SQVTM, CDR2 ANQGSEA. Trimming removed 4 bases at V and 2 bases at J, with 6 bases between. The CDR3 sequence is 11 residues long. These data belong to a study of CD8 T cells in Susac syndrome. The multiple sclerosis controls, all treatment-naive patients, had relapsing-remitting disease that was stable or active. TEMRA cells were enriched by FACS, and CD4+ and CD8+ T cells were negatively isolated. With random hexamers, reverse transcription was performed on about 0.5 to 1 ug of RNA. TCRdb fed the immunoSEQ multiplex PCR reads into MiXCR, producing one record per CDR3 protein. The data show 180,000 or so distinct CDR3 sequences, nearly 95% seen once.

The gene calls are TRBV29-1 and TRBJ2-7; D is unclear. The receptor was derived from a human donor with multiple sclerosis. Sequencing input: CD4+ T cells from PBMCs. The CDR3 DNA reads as TGCAGCGTTGGACGGACCTACGAGCAGTACTTC. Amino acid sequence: CSVGRTYEQYF.